A single sample is the source of the 6 T cell receptor beta chains below, sequenced in a study of a mutant IDH1 vaccine in newly diagnosed glioma. Time point reported: week 23, last vaccination. Doses consisted of 300 ug of mutant IDH1 20-mer peptide each, paired with topical imiquimod. TCRdb's copy holds only in-frame clones and misses some; the assay was immunoSEQ multiplex PCR. The sample comprises 40,000 to 45,000 clones, about 76% of which are singletons, and more than 4.5% rests with the top ten. No antigen is known for these receptors. Specimen: PBMCs, collected from a glioma patient whose treatment included an IDH1 peptide vaccine. Source of these receptors: a man aged 45-65 years with glioma.

J is TRBJ1-1 and V is TRBV4-1; tentatively, D is TRBD1 (5 bases). Germline V CDR1 and CDR2: MGHRA, YSYEKL. V was pared by 4 bases and J by 5 bases, with 20 bases between. CDR3 length equals 16 residues. The CDR3 DNA follows: TGCGCCAGCAGCCTAACGGGCTTGACAGTTGTAACTGAAGCTTTCTTT. Its translation is CASSLTGLTVVTEAFF.

The sample holds a few counts of this clone. This chain uses TRBV25-1 with TRBJ1-2; 8 bases line up with TRBD1. V dropped 0 bases and J dropped 6; count of bases not matched to a gene: 6. The length of the CDR3 is 15 residues. Germline V gene lookup returns CDR1 MGHDK and CDR2 SYGVNS. The CDR3 region has the DNA TGTGCCAGCAGTGAATACGGGACAGGCCGGGATGGCTACACCTTC. It codes for CASSEYGTGRDGYTF.

V usage is TRBV5-1 and J usage is TRBJ2-7, with D tentatively TRBD1 (5 bases). Germline V gives CDR1 SGHRS, CDR2 YFSETQ. CDR3 length: 17 residues. Trimming stripped 0 bases from V and 1 base from J, with 17 bases between. The CDR3 is CASSLESGMLGSYEQYF. CDR3 nucleotides: TGCGCCAGCAGCTTGGAATCAGGGATGTTAGGGTCCTACGAGCAGTACTTC.

The CDR3 here is CASSFDRGGEQFF. CDR3 in DNA: TGCGCCAGCAGCTTCGACAGGGGAGGTGAGCAGTTCTTC. This chain joins TRBV5-1 and TRBJ2-1; 8 nucleotides line up with TRBD1. Germline CDR1 SGHRS, CDR2 YFSETQ. The CDR3 runs to 13 residues. V lost 2 bases and J lost 9; bases outside the gene matches: 4.

The V gene is TRBV4-3, the J gene TRBJ2-5; perhaps TRBD2 as D (6 bases). The CDR3 length is 16 residues. Germline values: CDR1 LGHNA, CDR2 YSLEER. V lost 0 bases and J 7 bases, leaving 18 bases between the germline ends. This chain's CDR3 is CASSQDLLGRGGTQYF. CDR3 nucleotide sequence: TGCGCCAGCAGCCAAGATCTACTCGGGCGGGGCGGGACCCAGTACTTC.

CDR3 region: CASSLEGWQFF. DNA of the CDR3: TGCGCCAGCAGCTTGGAGGGGTGGCAGTTCTTC. The chain uses TRBV5-1 and TRBJ2-1; possibly TRBD1 for D (5 bases). The V and J ends lost 0 bases and 12 bases respectively, with 7 bases between them. The CDR3 contains 11 residues. Germline loops: CDR1 SGHRS, CDR2 YFSETQ. The whole variable domain, remainder taken from reference TRBV5-1 and TRBJ2-1, is KAGVTQTPRYLIKTRGQQVTLSCSPISGHRSVSWYQQTPGQGLQFLFEYFSETQRNKGNFPGRFSGRQFSNSRSEMNVSTLELGDSALYLCASSLEGWQFFGPGTRLTVL.